A selection of T cell receptor beta chains follows, all from one sample in a study of graft-versus-host responses after intestinal transplantation. Measured with immunoSEQ multiplex PCR; TCRdb has only the in-frame clones, and not every one. The sample has approximately 94,000 clones, roughly 87% seen once. These receptors' antigens are unknown. The input for sequencing was unstimulated CD4+ T cells sorted from spleen or lymph node cells, taken before transplant. These receptor sequences come from a human donor who was the organ donor for an intestinal transplant. The CDR3 runs from the conserved cysteine through the conserved F or W. The D gene is left open where the match is weak. Where a row states a size, it is once, few, many or the class of an expanded clone; other rows omit it.

TRBV6-1,.,TRBJ2-3,.,TGTGCCAGCAGTGTAGGCCAGGGGGGAGCAGATACGCAGTATTTT,CASSVGQGGADTQYF
TRBV5-1,.,TRBJ2-3,.,TGCGCCAGCAGCTTGCCAGGGGGCACAGATACGCAGTATTTT,CASSLPGGTDTQYF
TRBV6-5,.,TRBJ2-2,TRBD1,TGTGCCAGCAGTTTGACAGGGAAGTGGACCGGGGAGCTGTTTTTT,CASSLTGKWTGELFF
TRBV18,.,TRBJ1-3,.,TGTGCCAGCTCACCGACATCTGGAAACACCATATATTTT,CASSPTSGNTIYF
TRBV28,.,TRBJ1-3,.,TGTGCCACTTACAGGCTCTCTGGAAACACCATATATTTT,CATYRLSGNTIYF
TRBV6-1,.,TRBJ1-3,.,TGTGCCAGCAGTGACCTCAGGGTTCCCTCTGGAAACACCATATATTTT,CASSDLRVPSGNTIYF
TRBV23-1,.,TRBJ2-2,.,TGCGCCAGCAGTCAGTCACCTTTCCTTAGCACCGGGGAGCTGTTTTTT,CASSQSPFLSTGELFF
TRBV7-9,.,TRBJ1-3,.,TGTGCCACAGGGTCCGGAAACACCATATATTTT,CATGSGNTIYF
TRBV28,.,TRBJ1-2,.,TGTGCCAGCAGTTTCCAGGGTGGCTACACCTTC,CASSFQGGYTF
TRBV4-1,.,TRBJ1-4,.,TGCGCCAGCAGCCAAAATTGGCTCCAAAAACTGTTTTTT,CASSQNWLQKLFF
TRBV9,.,TRBJ1-5,TRBD1,TGTGCCAGCAGCTTCGAGGGGACAGGCAATCAGCCCCAGCATTTT,CASSFEGTGNQPQHF
TRBV7-9,.,TRBJ1-1,.,TGTGCCAGCAGCTTAGGCCGGCTAATGAACACTGAAGCTTTCTTT,CASSLGRLMNTEAFF
TRBV5-5,.,TRBJ2-7,.,TGTGCCAGCAGTTGGGCGGCGGGCCCCAATTCCTACGAGCAGTACTTC,CASSWAAGPNSYEQYF
TRBV7-6,.,TRBJ2-1,.,TGTGCCAGCTCGGCCAGCAGCTCCTACAATGAGCAGTTCTTC,CASSASSSYNEQFF
TRBV28,.,TRBJ2-7,.,TGTGCCAGCAGTTTTCGCGGAGGGAGCTCCTACGAGCAGTACTTC,CASSFRGGSSYEQYF
TRBV28,.,TRBJ1-6,TRBD1,TGTGCCAGCAGTTTACATAGACAGGGGGCTAGGAATTCACCCCTCCACTTT,CASSLHRQGARNSPLHF
TRBV7-2,.,TRBJ1-6,TRBD1,TGTGCCAGCAGCCCCCCGGACAGGAAAAATTCACCCCTCCACTTT,CASSPPDRKNSPLHF
TRBV18,.,TRBJ1-4,TRBD1,TGTGCCAGCTCACGCGCGCCAACAGGGGTTGGGGAAAAACTGTTTTTT,CASSRAPTGVGEKLFF
TRBV4-2,once,TRBJ1-1,.,TGTGCCAGCAGCCAAGATAGGAGGGGAGGCACTGAAGCTTTCTTT,CASSQDRRGGTEAFF
TRBV28,.,TRBJ2-7,.,TGTGCCAGCAGTTTGACCGGGACCCCCTACGAGCAGTACTTC,CASSLTGTPYEQYF
TRBV7-2,.,TRBJ1-2,.,TGTGCCAGCAGCTTAGGTAGGGCTGCTAACTATGGCTACACCTTC,CASSLGRAANYGYTF
TRBV6-6,once,TRBJ1-1,TRBD1,TGTGCCAGCAGCAAAATCACCGGGACAGGGGCTGAAGCTTTCTTT,CASSKITGTGAEAFF
TRBV27,.,TRBJ1-1,.,TGTGCCAGCAGATTAAGAACAGGGATGAACACTGAAGCTTTCTTT,CASRLRTGMNTEAFF
TRBV10-3,.,TRBJ2-7,.,TGTGCCATCAGTGAGCCCCGGACGGTCACCTACGAGCAGTACTTC,CAISEPRTVTYEQYF
TRBV6-1,.,TRBJ2-2,.,TGTGCCAGCAAGGGACAAAATTCGAACACCGGGGAGCTGTTTTTT,CASKGQNSNTGELFF
TRBV29-1,.,TRBJ2-5,TRBD2,TGCAGCGTGCCCCCTCCCAGCGGGGGGGCTGAGACCCAGTACTTC,CSVPPPSGGAETQYF
TRBV30,.,TRBJ2-4,TRBD1,TGTGCCTGGGTAGACGGACAGGGGGCACCTCAGTACTTC,CAWVDGQGAPQYF
TRBV7-8,.,TRBJ2-3,TRBD1,TGTGCCAGCAGTAGACAGGGGGCATGGACAGATACGCAGTATTTT,CASSRQGAWTDTQYF
TRBV19,.,TRBJ2-2,.,TGTGCCAGTAGTACCTTCACCGGGGAGCTGTTTTTT,CASSTFTGELFF
TRBV5-6,.,TRBJ2-7,.,TGTGCCAGCAGCTCCCCAGAATGGGGCACCTACGAGCAGTACTTC,CASSSPEWGTYEQYF
TRBV7-3,.,TRBJ2-2,.,TGTGCCAGCAGCAGGGGGACGAACACCGGGGAGCTGTTTTTT,CASSRGTNTGELFF
TRBV5-1,.,TRBJ2-3,.,TGCGCCAGCACGGAGACTCACAACACAGATACGCAGTATTTT,CASTETHNTDTQYF
TRBV5-1,.,TRBJ1-4,.,TGCGCCAGCAGCCCCGGGAGGGGGAATGAAAAACTGTTTTTT,CASSPGRGNEKLFF
TRBV9,.,TRBJ2-1,TRBD2,TGTGCCAGCAGCTTAAAGCCTAGCGGGGGGACCCATGAGCAGTTCTTC,CASSLKPSGGTHEQFF
TRBV4-2,few,TRBJ1-6,TRBD1,TGTGCCAGCAGCCAAGATAGACAGGGGAGCAACTCACCCCTCCACTTT,CASSQDRQGSNSPLHF
TRBV10-3,.,TRBJ1-1,TRBD1,TGTGCCATCAGGGGACAGGGCCTTGAAGCTTTCTTT,CAIRGQGLEAFF
TRBV7-3,.,TRBJ2-6,.,TGTGCCAGCAGGTCTAGGACTGGGGCCAACGTCCTGACTTTC,CASRSRTGANVLTF
TRBV5-8,.,TRBJ1-4,.,TGTGCCAGCAGCTTGTTTTACCCGGGAGAAAAACTGTTTTTT,CASSLFYPGEKLFF
TRBV4-1,.,TRBJ2-2,TRBD2,TGCGCCAGCAGCCAAGAAAACCTAGCGGGGGCCGGGGAGCTGTTTTTT,CASSQENLAGAGELFF
TRBV28,.,TRBJ2-7,.,TGTGCCAGCAGTCTCGGCCCGGGGAGCTACGAGCAGTACTTC,CASSLGPGSYEQYF
TRBV6-1,.,TRBJ2-5,TRBD1,TGTGCCTCATCCCCCCAGGGGGTCAGGGAGACCCAGTACTTC,CASSPQGVRETQYF
TRBV25-1,.,TRBJ2-6,.,.,CASSESSVRGSGANVLTF
TRBV5-1,few,TRBJ1-6,.,TGCGCCAGCAGCCTACAGGCTAACTCCTATAATTCACCCCTCCACTTT,CASSLQANSYNSPLHF
TRBV15,.,TRBJ2-1,.,TGTGCCACCAGCGGCGAAAGGGGGGCACAGTTCTTC,CATSGERGAQFF
TRBV6-5,.,TRBJ2-1,TRBD1,TGTGCCAGCAGTTACACCCGGGACAGGGGGATCAATGAGCAGTTCTTC,CASSYTRDRGINEQFF
TRBV9,.,TRBJ1-1,.,TGTGCCAGCAGCGTAGGTCAGGGCAGCACTGAAGCTTTCTTT,CASSVGQGSTEAFF
TRBV11-2,.,TRBJ2-1,TRBD1,TGTGCCAGCAGCTCCGGGACAGATTACAATGAGCAGTTCTTC,CASSSGTDYNEQFF
TRBV5-8,.,TRBJ1-6,.,TGTGCCAGCAGCTTTCTCCGTTCACCCCTCCACTTT,CASSFLRSPLHF
TRBV4-1,.,TRBJ2-7,.,TGCGCCAGCAGCCAAGATGTTGAGACAGGCCTTTCCTACGAGCAGTACTTC,CASSQDVETGLSYEQYF
TRBV12-5,.,TRBJ1-5,.,TGTGCTAGTGCCCTAGGGGGGGCCGAGTATAGCAATCAGCCCCAGCATTTT,CASALGGAEYSNQPQHF
TRBV27,once,TRBJ2-3,TRBD2,TGTGCCAGCAGTCTACGACTAGCGGGAGGAGATACGCAGTATTTT,CASSLRLAGGDTQYF
TRBV5-1,.,TRBJ1-5,.,TGCGCCAGCAGCCTGGGGGAGGGTCAGCCCCAGCATTTT,CASSLGEGQPQHF
TRBV18,.,TRBJ1-5,.,TGTGCCAGCTCACCAAGCATGACACCTAGCAATCAGCCCCAGCATTTT,CASSPSMTPSNQPQHF
TRBV27,.,TRBJ2-3,.,TGTGCCAGCAGCTGGTTGGGGGGCACAGATACGCAGTATTTT,CASSWLGGTDTQYF
TRBV19,.,TRBJ1-2,.,TGTGCCAGTAGTATAAGGGGAAATATGGACTATGGCTACACCTTC,CASSIRGNMDYGYTF
TRBV6-6,.,TRBJ1-1,.,TGTGCCAGCAGTTACAAGGAACAGATTCTGAACACTGAAGCTTTCTTT,CASSYKEQILNTEAFF
TRBV19,few,TRBJ2-6,.,TGTGCCAGTAGTATACGAGGACGGCCATCTGGGGCCAACGTCCTGACTTTC,CASSIRGRPSGANVLTF